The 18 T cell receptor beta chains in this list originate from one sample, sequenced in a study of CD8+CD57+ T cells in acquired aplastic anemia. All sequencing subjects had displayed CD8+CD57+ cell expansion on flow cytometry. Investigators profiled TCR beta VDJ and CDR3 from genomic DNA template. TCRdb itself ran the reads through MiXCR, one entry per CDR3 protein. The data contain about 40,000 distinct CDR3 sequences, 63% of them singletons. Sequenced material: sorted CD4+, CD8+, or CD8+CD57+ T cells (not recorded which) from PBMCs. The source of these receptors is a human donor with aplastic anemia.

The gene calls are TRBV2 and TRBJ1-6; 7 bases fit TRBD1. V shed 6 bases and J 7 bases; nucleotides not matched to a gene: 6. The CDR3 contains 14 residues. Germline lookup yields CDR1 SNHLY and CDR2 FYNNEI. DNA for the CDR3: TGTGCCAGCAGCCAGACAGGGCTGAATTCACCCCTCCACTTT. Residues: CASSQTGLNSPLHF.

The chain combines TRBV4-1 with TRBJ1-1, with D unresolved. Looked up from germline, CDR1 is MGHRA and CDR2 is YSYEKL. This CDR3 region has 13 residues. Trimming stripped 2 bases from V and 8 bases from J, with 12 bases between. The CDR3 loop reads CASSQPLSLEAFF. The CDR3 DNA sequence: TGCGCCAGCAGCCAACCTCTCAGTCTGGAAGCTTTCTTT.

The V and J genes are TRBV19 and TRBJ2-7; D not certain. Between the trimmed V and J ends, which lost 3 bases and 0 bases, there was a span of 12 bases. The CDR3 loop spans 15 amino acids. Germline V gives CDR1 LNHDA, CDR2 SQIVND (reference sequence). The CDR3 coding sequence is TGTGCCAGTAGTATCCTTGAGAAGAACTCCTACGAGCAGTACTTC. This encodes CASSILEKNSYEQYF.

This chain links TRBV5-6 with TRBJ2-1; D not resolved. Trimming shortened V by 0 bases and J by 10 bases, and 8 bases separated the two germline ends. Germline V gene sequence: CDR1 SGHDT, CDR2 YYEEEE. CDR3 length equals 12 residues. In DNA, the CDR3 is TGTGCCAGCAGCTTGGCCGCTAGGGAGCAGTTCTTC. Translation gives CASSLAAREQFF.

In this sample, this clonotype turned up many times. The CDR3 is CASSPGQGLEQYF. CDR3 DNA sequence: TGTGCCAGCTCACCGGGACAGGGGTTGGAGCAGTACTTC. The chain joins TRBV18 to TRBJ2-7; 10 positions agree with TRBD1. The CDR3 has 13 residues. The trim removed 3 bases at V and 7 bases at J, leaving 3 bases unmatched. CDR1 and CDR2 (germline): KGHSH, LQKENI.

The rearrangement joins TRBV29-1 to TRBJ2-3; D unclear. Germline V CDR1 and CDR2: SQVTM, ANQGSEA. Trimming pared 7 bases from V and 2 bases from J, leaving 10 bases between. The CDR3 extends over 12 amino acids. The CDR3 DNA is TGCAGCGGGCAGGCGACCACAGATACGCAGTATTTT. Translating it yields CSGQATTDTQYF.

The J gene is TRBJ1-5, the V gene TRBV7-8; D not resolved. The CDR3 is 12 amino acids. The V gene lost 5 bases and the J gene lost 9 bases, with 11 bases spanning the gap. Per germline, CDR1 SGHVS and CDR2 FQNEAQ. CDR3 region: CASSTDKVPQHF. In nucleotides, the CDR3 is TGTGCCAGCAGCACAGACAAGGTGCCCCAGCATTTT.

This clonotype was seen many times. CDR3 region: CSVEEGLRYEQYF. The CDR3 nucleotides read TGCAGCGTTGAAGAGGGTCTTCGGTACGAGCAGTACTTC. The rearrangement uses TRBV29-1 and TRBJ2-7; D call uncertain. Germline V lookup: CDR1 SQVTM, CDR2 ANQGSEA. The CDR3 has 13 residues. V gave up 0 bases and J gave up 4 bases, with 10 bases separating them.

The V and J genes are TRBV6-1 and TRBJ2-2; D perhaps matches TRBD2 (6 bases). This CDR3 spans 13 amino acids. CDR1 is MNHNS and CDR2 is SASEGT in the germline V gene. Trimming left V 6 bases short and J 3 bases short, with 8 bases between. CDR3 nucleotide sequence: TGTGCCAGCAGCGGGACTGACACCGGGGAGCTGTTTTTT. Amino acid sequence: CASSGTDTGELFF.

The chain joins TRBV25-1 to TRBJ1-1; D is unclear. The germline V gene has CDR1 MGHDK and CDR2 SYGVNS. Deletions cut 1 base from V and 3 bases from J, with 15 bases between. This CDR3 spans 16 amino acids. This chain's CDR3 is CASSESGEGAYTEAFF. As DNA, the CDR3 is TGTGCCAGCAGTGAATCTGGGGAGGGAGCGTACACTGAAGCTTTCTTT.

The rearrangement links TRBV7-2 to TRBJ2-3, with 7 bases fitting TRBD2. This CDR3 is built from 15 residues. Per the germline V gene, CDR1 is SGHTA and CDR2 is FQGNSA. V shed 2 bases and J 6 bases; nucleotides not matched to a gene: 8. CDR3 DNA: TGTGCCAGCAGCTTAACGCCGGGGGGAATGGATACGCAGTATTTT. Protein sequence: CASSLTPGGMDTQYF.

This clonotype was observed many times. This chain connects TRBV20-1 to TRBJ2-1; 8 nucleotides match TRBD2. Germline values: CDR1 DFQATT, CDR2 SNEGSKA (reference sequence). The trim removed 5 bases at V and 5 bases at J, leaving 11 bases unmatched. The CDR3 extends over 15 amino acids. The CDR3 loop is CSAPKGGLDNNEQFF. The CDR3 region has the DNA TGCAGTGCTCCTAAGGGGGGACTAGATAACAATGAGCAGTTCTTC.

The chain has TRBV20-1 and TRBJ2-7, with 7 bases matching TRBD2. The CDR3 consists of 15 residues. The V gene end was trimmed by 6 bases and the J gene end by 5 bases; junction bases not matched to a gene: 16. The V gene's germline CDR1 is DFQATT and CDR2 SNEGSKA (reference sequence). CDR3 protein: CSASSYSPGRDEQYF. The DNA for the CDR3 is TGCAGTGCCAGCAGTTACTCTCCAGGGAGGGACGAGCAGTACTTC.

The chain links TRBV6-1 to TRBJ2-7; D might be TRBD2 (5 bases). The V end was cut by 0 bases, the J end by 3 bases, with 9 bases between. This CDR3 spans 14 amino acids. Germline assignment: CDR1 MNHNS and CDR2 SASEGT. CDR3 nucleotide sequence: TGTGCCAGCAGTGAAGCGGAAGAGGGCTACGAGCAGTACTTC. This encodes CASSEAEEGYEQYF.

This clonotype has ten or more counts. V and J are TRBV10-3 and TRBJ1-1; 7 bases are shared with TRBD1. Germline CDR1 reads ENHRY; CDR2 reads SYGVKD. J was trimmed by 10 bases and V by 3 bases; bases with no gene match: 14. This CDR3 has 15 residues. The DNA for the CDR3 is TGTGCCATCAGTGATGGGACAGAACCTCCAAGGGGAGCTTTCTTT. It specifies CAISDGTEPPRGAFF.

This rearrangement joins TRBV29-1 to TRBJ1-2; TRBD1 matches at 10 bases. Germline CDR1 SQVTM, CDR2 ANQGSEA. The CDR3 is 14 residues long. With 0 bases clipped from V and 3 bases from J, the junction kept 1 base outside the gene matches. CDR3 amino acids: CSVEEGQGYYGYTF. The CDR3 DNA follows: TGCAGCGTTGAAGAGGGACAGGGGTACTATGGCTACACCTTC.

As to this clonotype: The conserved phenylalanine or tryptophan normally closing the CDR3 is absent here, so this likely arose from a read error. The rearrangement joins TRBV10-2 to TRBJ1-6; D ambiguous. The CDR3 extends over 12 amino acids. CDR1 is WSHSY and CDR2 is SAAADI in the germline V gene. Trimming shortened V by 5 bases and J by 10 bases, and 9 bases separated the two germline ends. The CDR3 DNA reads TGCGCCAGCAGTATGACACTCTCACCCCTCCACCTT. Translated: CASSMTLSPLHL.

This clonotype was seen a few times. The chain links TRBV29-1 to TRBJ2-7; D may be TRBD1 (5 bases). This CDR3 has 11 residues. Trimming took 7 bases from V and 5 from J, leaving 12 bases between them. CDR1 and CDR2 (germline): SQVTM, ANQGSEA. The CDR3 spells CSGNRNDEQYF. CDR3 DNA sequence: TGCAGCGGGAACAGGAACGACGAGCAGTACTTC.